This T cell receptor (beta chain) comes out of a study of response to subunit inactivated influenza vaccine listed by TCRdb under 2018. The study in broad terms: Deep quantitative profiling of the T cell receptor repertoire was used in the study to follow responses to a trivalent subunit inactivated influenza vaccine.

Via the germline V gene, CDR1 is SGDLS and CDR2 YYNGEE. Inclusive of the bounding cysteine and phenylalanine, the CDR3 is 13 residues long. Only the CDR3 DNA is retained, 39 bases long and in frame from the first base. V loses 0 bases, J loses 5 bases, and the germline ends lie 8 bases apart. The paper's findings and limits, for the study overall: The authors proposed that each seasonal influenza vaccination may bring in only a limited number of new T cells.

Comments on this clonotype: Its binding antigen is unknown. Base qualities are not provided; no much larger clone lies one nucleotide away.

Libraries were made using RT-PCR. Instrument used: Illumina HiSeq 2500. TCRdb reanalyzed the raw reads on its own, using fastp at Q25 for trimming and MiXCR for clone calling, and kept in-frame beta chains. When rows share a CDR3 protein, they turn into one entry using the most common DNA and genes. This sample lists under 950,000 distinct CDR3 sequences; around 21% were detected once. The top ten clonotypes cover more than 8.5% of the sample. The receptor comes from a man in his forties or fifties who received an inactivated influenza vaccine. Donor details come from another sample of the same person, matched by shared clones. The chain joins TRBV9 to TRBJ1-1; too little of a D gene remains to name it. The material was PBMCs from blood, obtained roughly 5 days after vaccination. The nucleotides read TGTGCCAGCAGCGTAGGAACCCAGACTGAAGCTTTCTTT. Its coded protein is CASSVGTQTEAFF.